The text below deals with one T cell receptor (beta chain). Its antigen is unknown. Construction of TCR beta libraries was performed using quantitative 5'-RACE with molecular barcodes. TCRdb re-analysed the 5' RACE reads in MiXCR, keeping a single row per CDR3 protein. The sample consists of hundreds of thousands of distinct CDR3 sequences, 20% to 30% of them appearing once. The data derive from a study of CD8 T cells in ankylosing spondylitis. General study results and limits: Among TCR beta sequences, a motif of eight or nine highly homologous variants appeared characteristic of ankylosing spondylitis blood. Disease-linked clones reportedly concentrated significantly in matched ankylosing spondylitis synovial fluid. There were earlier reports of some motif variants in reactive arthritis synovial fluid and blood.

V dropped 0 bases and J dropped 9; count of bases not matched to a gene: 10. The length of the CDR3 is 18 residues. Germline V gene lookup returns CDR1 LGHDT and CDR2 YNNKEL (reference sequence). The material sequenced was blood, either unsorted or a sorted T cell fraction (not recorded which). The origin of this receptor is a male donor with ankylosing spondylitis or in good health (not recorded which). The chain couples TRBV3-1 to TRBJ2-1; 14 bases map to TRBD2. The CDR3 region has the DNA TGTGCCAGCAGCCAAGATTTGAGACTAGCGGGAGGGCCCTCTGAGCAGTTCTTC. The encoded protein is CASSQDLRLAGGPSEQFF.